This T cell receptor beta chain emerged from a study of beta chain features in type 1 diabetes. Study-level findings and limits: At VDJ recombination sites, type 1 diabetes patients had fewer insertions and more deleted nucleotides. Patients' naive, central memory and Treg TCRB repertoires seemed closer to one another than those of healthy donors. Possible PCR preference for shorter templates applied equally to patients and controls.

CDR3 length equals 15 residues. The germline V gene has CDR1 SQVTM and CDR2 ANQGSEA. With 5 bases clipped from V and 3 bases from J, the junction kept 11 bases outside the gene matches. A word on this clone: The antigen remains unidentified.

Purity exceeding 95% was reached by all sorted populations. Reverse transcription of all isolated RNA meant that expressed TCRB transcripts were sequenced. Sequencing used immunoSEQ multiplex PCR; TCRdb keeps in-frame clones, though not all of them. The sample includes hundreds of thousands of clones, under 70% of them seen just once. The receptor's source is a man aged 30-40 years in good health. Sequenced input: naive CD4+ T cells from blood. The J gene is TRBJ2-7, the V gene TRBV29-1; TRBD2 aligns across 9 bases. CDR3 protein: CSVTARREGLYEQYF. CDR3 sequence (DNA): TGCAGCGTTACGGCCAGGCGGGAGGGTCTCTACGAGCAGTACTTC.